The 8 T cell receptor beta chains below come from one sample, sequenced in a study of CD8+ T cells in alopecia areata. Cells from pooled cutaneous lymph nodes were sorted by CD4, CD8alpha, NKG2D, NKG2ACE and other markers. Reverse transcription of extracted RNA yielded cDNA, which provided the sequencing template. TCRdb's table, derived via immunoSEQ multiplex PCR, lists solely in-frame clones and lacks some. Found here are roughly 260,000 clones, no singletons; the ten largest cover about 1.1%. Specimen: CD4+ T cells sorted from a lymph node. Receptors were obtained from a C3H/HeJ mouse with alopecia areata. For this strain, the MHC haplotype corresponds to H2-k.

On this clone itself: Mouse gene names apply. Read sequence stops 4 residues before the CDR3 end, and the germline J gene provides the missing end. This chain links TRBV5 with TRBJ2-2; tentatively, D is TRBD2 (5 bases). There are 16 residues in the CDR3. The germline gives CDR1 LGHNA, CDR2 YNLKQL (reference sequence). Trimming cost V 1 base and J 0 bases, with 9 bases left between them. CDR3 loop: CASSQVRTPNTGQLYF. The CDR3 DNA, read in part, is TGTGCCAGCAGCCAAGTCAGGACTCCAAACACCGGG.

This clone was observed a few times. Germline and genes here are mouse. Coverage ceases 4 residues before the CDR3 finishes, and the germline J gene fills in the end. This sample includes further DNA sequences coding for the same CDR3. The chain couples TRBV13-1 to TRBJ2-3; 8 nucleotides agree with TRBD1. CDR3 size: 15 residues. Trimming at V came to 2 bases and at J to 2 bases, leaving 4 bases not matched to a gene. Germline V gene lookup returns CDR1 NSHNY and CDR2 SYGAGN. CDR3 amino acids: CASSDRQGYAETLYF. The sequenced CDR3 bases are TGTGCCAGCAGTGACCGACAGGGGTATGCAGAA.

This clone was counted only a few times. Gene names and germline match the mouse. CDR3 sequence reads: CASSKDWGKKDTQYF. The CDR3 bases that were read are TGTGCCAGCAGTAAGGACTGGGGGAAGAAAGAC. The chain employs TRBV19 and TRBJ2-5; 10 nucleotides align to TRBD2. The CDR3 goes on 4 residues after the read ends, and that part is filled in from the germline J gene. The CDR3 is made up of 15 amino acids. The germline CDR1 and CDR2 sequences are FNHDT and SITEND (reference sequence).

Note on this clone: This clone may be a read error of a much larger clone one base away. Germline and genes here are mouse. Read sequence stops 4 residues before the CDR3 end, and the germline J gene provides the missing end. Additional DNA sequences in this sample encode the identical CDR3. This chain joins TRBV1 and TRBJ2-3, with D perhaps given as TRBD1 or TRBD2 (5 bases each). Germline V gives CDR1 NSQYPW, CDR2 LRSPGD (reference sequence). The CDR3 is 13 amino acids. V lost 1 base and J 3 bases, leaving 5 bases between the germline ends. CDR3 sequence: CTCSAGGAETLYF. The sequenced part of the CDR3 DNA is TGCACCTGCAGTGCAGGGGGCGCAGAA.

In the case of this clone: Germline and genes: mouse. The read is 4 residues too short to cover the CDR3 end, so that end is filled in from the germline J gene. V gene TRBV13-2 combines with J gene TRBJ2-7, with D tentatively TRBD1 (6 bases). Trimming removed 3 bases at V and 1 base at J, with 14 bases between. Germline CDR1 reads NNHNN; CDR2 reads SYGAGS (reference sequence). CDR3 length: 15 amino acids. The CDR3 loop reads CASGALQGWSYEQYF. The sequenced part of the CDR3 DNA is TGTGCCAGCGGTGCACTACAGGGATGGTCCTAT.

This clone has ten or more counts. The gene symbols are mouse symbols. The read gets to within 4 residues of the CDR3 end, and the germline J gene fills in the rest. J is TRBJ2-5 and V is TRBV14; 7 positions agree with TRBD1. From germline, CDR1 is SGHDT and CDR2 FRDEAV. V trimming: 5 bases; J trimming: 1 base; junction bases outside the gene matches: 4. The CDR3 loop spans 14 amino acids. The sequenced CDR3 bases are TGTGCCAGCAGCACCGGGACAGACCAAGAC. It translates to CASSTGTDQD. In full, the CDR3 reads CASSTGTDQDTQYF.

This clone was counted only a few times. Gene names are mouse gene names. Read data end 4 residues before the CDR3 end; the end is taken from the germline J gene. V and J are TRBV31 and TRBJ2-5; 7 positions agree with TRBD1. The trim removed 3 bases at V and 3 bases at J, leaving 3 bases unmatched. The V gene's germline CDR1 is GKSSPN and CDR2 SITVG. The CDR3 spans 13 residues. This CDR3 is CAWRQDRQDTQYF. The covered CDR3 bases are TGTGCCTGGAGGCAGGACAGGCAAGAC. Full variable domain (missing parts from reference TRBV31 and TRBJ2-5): AQTIHQWPVAEIKAVGSPLSLGCTIKGKSSPNLYWYWQATGGTLQQLFYSITVGQVESVVQLNLSASRPKDDQFILSTEKLLLSHSGFYLCAWRQDRQDTQYFGPGTRLLVL.

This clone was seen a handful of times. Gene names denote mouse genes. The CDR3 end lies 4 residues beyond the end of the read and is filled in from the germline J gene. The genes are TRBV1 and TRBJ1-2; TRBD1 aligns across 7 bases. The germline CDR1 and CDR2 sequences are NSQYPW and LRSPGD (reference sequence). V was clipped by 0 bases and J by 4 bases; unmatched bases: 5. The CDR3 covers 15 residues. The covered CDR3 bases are TGCACCTGCAGTGCAGATTCGACAGGGAGCTCC. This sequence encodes CTCSADSTGSS. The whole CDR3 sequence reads CTCSADSTGSSDYTF.